This TCR beta chain was recorded in a study of cytomegalovirus exposure and HLA in healthy donors. Overall study findings and caveats: According to the study, 160 or so TCR beta chains were cytomegalovirus-associated.

A multiplex PCR was run with 60 Vbeta primers and 13 Jbeta primers. Sequenced by immunoSEQ multiplex PCR; TCRdb stores in-frame clones only, minus some. The data show about 170,000 clones, roughly 70% seen once. Germline loops: CDR1 SGHRS, CDR2 YFSETQ. Trimming took 3 bases from V and 0 from J, leaving 14 bases between them. The CDR3 length is 16 residues. Healthy bone marrow donors made up the donors. In regard to this clone: Its antigen remains unidentified.

Sequenced: PBMCs. This chain connects TRBV5-1 to TRBJ2-3, with a possible D match to TRBD2 (6 bases). The TCR sequence derives from a woman between 18 and 30 years old in good health and CMV-seropositive. The CDR3 DNA is TGCGCCAGCAGCTCGGGGGTAGCGGCTAGCACAGATACGCAGTATTTT. Amino acid sequence: CASSSGVAASTDTQYF.